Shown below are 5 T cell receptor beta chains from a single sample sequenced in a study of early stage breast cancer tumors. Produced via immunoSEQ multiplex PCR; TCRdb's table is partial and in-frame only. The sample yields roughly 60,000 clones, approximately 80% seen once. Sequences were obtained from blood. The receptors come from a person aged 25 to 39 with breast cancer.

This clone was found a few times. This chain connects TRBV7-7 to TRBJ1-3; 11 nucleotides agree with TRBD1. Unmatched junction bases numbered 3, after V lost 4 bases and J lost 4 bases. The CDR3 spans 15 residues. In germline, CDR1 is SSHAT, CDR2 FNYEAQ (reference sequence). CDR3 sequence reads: CASSSGTGGGNTIYF. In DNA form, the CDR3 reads TGTGCCAGCAGCTCCGGGACAGGGGGAGGAAACACCATATATTTT.

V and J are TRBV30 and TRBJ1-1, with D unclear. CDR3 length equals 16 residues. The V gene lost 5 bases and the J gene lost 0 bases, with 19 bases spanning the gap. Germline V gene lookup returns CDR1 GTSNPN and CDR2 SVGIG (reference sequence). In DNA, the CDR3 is TGTGCCTGGGGACCGTTTGGGCAGTTCATGAACACTGAAGCTTTCTTT. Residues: CAWGPFGQFMNTEAFF. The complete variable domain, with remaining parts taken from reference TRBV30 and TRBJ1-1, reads SQTIHQWPATLVQPVGSPLSLECTVEGTSNPNLYWYRQAAGRGLQLLFYSVGIGQISSEVPQNLSASRPQDRQFILSSKKLLLSDSGFYLCAWGPFGQFMNTEAFFGQGTRLTVV.

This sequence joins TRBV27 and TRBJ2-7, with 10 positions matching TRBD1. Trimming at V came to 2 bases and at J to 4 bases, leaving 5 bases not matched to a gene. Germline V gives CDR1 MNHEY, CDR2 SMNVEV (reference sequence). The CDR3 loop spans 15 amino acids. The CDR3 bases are TGTGCCAGCAGTTTAGAGGGACAGGGGATATACGAGCAGTACTTC. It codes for CASSLEGQGIYEQYF.

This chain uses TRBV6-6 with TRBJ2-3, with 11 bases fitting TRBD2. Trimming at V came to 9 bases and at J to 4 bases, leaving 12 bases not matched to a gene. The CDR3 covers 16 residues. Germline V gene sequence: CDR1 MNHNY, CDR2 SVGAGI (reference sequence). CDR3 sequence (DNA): TGTGCCAGTACCTTACTTAGCGGGAGGGCCCCAGATACGCAGTATTTT. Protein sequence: CASTLLSGRAPDTQYF.

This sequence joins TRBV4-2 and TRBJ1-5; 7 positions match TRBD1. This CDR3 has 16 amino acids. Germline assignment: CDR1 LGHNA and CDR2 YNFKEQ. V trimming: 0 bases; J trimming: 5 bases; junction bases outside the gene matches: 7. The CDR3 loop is CASSQDLGQTYQPQHF. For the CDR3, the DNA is TGTGCCAGCAGCCAAGATCTGGGACAGACCTATCAGCCCCAGCATTTT.